This TCR beta chain emerged from a study of blood T cells in healthy people across ages. This clonotype occurred a few times. The use of a sample-barcoded 5' primer and a J-beta primer mix characterized a second PCR of roughly 7 to 11 cycles. TCRdb ran MiXCR on the 5' RACE reads and lists one entry per CDR3 protein. The table records about 510,000 distinct CDR3 sequences, over 25% of them present only once. Deletions cut 3 bases from V and 6 bases from J, with 19 bases between. This CDR3 contains 16 residues. Germline CDR1 and CDR2: MNHEY and SVGEGT. The sample was also linked to a second study, of T cells of mothers and their children. According to that study: Maternal samples each gave over 9.5 million TCR beta CDR3 reads, and child samples a few million each.

V gene TRBV6-2 or TRBV6-3 combines with J gene TRBJ2-3, with D hard to call. This clonotype was sampled from a boy aged 2 to 9 in good health. The material sequenced was blood. CDR3 region: CASSYLGNPHEDTQYF. CDR3 DNA: TGTGCCAGCAGTTATTTGGGTAACCCACACGAGGATACGCAGTATTTT.